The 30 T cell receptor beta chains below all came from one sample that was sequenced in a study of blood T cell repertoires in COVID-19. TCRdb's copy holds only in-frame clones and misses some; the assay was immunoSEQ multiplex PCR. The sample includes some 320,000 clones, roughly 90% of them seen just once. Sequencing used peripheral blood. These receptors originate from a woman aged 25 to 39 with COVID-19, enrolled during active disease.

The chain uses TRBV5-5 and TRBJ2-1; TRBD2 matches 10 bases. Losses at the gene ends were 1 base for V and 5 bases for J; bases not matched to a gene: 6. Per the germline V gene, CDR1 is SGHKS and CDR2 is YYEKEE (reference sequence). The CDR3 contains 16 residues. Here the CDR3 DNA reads TGTGCCAGCAGCTTGCATCCCGGACTAGCGGACAATGAGCAGTTCTTC. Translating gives CASSLHPGLADNEQFF.

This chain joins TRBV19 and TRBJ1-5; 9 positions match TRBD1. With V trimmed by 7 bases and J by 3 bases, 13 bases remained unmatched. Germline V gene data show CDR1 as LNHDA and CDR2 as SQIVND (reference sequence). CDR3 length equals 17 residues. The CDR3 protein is CASTLRRQGVLNQPQHF. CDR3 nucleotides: TGTGCCAGTACATTGAGACGACAGGGGGTGCTCAATCAGCCCCAGCATTTT.

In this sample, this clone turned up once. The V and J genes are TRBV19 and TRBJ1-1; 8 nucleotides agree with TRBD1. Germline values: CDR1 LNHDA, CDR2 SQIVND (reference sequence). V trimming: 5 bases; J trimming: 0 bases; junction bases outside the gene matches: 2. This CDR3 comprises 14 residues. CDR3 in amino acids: CASSGQGLNTEAFF. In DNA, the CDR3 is TGTGCCAGTAGTGGACAGGGTCTGAACACTGAAGCTTTCTTT.

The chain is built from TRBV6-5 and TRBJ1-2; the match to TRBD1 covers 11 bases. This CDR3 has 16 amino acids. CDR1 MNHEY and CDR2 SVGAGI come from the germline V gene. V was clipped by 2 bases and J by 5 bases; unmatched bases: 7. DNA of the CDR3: TGTGCCAGCAGTTACGTCGGGACAGGGGGTCGTTATGGCTACACCTTC. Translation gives CASSYVGTGGRYGYTF.

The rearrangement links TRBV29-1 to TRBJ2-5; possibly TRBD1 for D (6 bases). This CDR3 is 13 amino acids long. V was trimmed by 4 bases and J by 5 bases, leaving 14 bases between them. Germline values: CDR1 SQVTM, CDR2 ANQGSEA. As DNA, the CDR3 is TGCAGCGTTGGGGGGCTGTTTGGGGAGACCCAGTACTTC. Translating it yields CSVGGLFGETQYF.

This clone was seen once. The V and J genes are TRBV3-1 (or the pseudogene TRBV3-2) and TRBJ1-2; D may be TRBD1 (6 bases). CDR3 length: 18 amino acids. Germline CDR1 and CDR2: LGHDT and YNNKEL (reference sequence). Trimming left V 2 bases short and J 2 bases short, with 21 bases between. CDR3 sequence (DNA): TGTGCCAGCAGCCAAACCCGAGAGGGGGACCTAGGGAACTATGGCTACACCTTC. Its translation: CASSQTREGDLGNYGYTF.

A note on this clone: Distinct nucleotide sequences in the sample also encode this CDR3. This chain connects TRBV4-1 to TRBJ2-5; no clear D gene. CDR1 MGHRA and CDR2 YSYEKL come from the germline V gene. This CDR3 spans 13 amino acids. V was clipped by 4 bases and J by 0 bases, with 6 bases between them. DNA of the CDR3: TGCGCCAGCAGCCCCCGGTACCAAGAGACCCAGTACTTC. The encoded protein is CASSPRYQETQYF.

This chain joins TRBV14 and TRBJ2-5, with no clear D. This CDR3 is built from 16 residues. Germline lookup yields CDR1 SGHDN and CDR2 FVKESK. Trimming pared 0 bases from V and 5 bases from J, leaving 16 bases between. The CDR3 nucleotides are TGTGCCAGCAGCCAAGATTATGTCCGAGGAGTCGAGACCCAGTACTTC. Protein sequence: CASSQDYVRGVETQYF.

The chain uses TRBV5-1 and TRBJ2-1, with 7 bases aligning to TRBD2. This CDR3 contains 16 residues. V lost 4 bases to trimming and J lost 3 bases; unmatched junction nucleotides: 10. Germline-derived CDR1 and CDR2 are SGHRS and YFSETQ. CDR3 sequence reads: CASSAALAGDYNEQFF. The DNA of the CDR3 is TGCGCCAGCAGCGCCGCTCTCGCGGGGGACTACAATGAGCAGTTCTTC.

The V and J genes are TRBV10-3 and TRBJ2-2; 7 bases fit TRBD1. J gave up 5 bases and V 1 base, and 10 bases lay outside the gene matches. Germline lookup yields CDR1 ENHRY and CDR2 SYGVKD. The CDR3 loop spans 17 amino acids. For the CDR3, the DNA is TGTGCCATCAGTGAGTTTACAGGGCTGGGACAGACCGGGGAGCTGTTTTTT. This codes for CAISEFTGLGQTGELFF.

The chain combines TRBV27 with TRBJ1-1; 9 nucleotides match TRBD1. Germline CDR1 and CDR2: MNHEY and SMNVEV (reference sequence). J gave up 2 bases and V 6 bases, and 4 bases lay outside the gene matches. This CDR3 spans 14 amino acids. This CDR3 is CASRPTGGNTEAFF. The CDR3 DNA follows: TGTGCCAGCAGGCCTACAGGGGGCAACACTGAAGCTTTCTTT.

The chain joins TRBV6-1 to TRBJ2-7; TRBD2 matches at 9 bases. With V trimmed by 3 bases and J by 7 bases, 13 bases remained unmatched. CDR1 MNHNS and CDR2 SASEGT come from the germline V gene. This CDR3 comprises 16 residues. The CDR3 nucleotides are TGTGCCAGCAGTGATTCCCCAGTAGCGGGGGACGAAGAGCAGTACTTC. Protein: CASSDSPVAGDEEQYF.

As DNA, the CDR3 is TGTGCCAGCAGCCCCCCCGGGGGGCACGAGCAGTACTTC. Its protein product is CASSPPGGHEQYF. The V and J genes are TRBV4-2 and TRBJ2-7; tentative D call: TRBD2 (7 bases). CDR3 length: 13 amino acids. Germline V gene sequence: CDR1 LGHNA, CDR2 YNFKEQ. V lost 4 bases and J 5 bases, leaving 12 bases between the germline ends.

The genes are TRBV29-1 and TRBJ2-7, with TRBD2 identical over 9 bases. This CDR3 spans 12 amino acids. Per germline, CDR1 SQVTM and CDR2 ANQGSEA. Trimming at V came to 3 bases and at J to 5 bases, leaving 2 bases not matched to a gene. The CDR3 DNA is TGCAGCGTTGACCAGCGGGGGGACGAGCAGTACTTC. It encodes CSVDQRGDEQYF.

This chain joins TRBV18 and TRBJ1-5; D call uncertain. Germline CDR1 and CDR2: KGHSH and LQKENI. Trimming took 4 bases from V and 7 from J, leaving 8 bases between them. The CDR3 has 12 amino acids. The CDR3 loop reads CASSLTGQPQHF. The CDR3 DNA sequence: TGTGCCAGCTCACTGACCGGGCAGCCCCAGCATTTT.

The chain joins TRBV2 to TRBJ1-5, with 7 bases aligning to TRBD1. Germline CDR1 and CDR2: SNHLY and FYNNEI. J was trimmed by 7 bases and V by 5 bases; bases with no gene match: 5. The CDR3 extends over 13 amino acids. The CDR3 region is CASSLDREQPQHF. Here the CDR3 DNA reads TGTGCCAGCAGTTTAGACAGGGAACAGCCCCAGCATTTT.

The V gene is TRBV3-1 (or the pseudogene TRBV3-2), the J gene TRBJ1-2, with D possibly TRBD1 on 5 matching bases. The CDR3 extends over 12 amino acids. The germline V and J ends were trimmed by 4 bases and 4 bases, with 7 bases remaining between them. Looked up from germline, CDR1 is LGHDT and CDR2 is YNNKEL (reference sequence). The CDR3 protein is CASSLGGYGYTF. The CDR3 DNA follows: TGTGCCAGCAGCCTGGGGGGCTATGGCTACACCTTC.

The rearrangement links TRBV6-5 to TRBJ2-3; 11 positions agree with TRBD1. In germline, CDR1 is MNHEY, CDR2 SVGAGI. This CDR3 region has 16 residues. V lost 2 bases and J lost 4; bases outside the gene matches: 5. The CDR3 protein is CASSYPPGQGADTQYF. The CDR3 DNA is TGTGCCAGCAGTTACCCCCCGGGACAGGGGGCAGATACGCAGTATTTT.

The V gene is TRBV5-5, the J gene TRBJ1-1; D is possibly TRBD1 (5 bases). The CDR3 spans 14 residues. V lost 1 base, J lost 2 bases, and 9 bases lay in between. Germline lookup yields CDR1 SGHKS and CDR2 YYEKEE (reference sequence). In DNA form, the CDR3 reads TGTGCCAGCAGCTTGTGGGGCCCCAACACTGAAGCTTTCTTT. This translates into CASSLWGPNTEAFF. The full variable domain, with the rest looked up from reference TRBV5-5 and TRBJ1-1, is DAGVTQSPTHLIKTRGQQVTLRCSPISGHKSVSWYQQVLGQGPQFIFQYYEKEERGRGNFPDRFSARQFPNYSSELNVNALLLGDSALYLCASSLWGPNTEAFFGQGTRLTVV.

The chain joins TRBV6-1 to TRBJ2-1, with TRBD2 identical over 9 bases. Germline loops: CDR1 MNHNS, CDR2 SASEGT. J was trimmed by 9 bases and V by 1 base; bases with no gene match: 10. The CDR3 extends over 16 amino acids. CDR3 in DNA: TGTGCCAGCAGTGAAGGTTCGCTAGCGGGGCTGGTTGAGCAGTTCTTC. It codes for CASSEGSLAGLVEQFF.

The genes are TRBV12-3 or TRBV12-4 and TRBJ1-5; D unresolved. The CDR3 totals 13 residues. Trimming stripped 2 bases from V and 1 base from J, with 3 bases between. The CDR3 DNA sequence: TGTGCCAGCAGTTTATTAAGCAATCAGCCCCAGCATTTT. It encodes CASSLLSNQPQHF.

CDR3 in amino acids: CATSGDSLSGGYTF. The DNA of the CDR3 is TGTGCCACCAGTGGGGACAGCCTATCCGGGGGCTACACCTTC. J is TRBJ1-2 and V is TRBV24-1; 7 bases fit TRBD1. The germline CDR1 and CDR2 sequences are KGHDR and SFDVKD. With V trimmed by 5 bases and J by 8 bases, 10 bases remained unmatched. This CDR3 is 14 amino acids long.

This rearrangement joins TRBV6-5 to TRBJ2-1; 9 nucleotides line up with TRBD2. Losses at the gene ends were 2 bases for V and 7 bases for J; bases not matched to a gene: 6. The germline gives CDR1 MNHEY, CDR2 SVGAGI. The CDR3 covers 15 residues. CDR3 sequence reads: CASSYGTSLGNEQFF. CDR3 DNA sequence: TGTGCCAGCAGTTACGGGACTAGCCTAGGGAATGAGCAGTTCTTC.

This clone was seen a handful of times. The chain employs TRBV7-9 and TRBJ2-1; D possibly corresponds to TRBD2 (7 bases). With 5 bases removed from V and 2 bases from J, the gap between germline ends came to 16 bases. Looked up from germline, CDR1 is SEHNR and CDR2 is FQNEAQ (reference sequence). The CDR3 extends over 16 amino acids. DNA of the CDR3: TGTGCCAGCAGCCCTGGGAGGGGGGGACCCTACAATGAGCAGTTCTTC. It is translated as CASSPGRGGPYNEQFF.

This CDR3 reads CASSPAGRGQETQYF. CDR3 in DNA: TGCGCCAGCAGCCCGGCGGGCAGGGGACAAGAGACCCAGTACTTC. The V gene is TRBV5-1, the J gene TRBJ2-5, with TRBD1 as a possible D gene (6 bases). The germline V gene encodes CDR1 SGHRS and CDR2 YFSETQ. Trimming left V 4 bases short and J 2 bases short, with 15 bases between. The CDR3 length is 15 residues. Filled out from reference TRBV5-1 and TRBJ2-5, the complete variable domain reads KAGVTQTPRYLIKTRGQQVTLSCSPISGHRSVSWYQQTPGQGLQFLFEYFSETQRNKGNFPGRFSGRQFSNSRSEMNVSTLELGDSALYLCASSPAGRGQETQYFGPGTRLLVL.

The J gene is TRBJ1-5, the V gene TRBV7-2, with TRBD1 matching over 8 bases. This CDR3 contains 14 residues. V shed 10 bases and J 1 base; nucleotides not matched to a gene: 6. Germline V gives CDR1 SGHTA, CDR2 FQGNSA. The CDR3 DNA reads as TGTGCCATCCAAACAGGGGGGAGCAATCAGCCCCAGCATTTT. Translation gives CAIQTGGSNQPQHF.

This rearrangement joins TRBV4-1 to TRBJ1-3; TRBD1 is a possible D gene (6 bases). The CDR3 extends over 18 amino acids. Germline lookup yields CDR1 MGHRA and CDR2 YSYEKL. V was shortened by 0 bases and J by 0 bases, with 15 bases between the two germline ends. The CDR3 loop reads CASSQDYSDSSSGNTIYF. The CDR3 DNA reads TGCGCCAGCAGCCAAGACTACTCGGACAGCAGCTCTGGAAACACCATATATTTT.

The CDR3 is CASTLAGYEQYF. CDR3 in DNA: TGTGCCAGCACCCTGGCTGGCTACGAGCAGTACTTC. The chain combines TRBV7-2 with TRBJ2-7; unclear D gene. V was pared by 7 bases and J by 3 bases, with 10 bases between. The CDR3 totals 12 residues. Per germline, CDR1 SGHTA and CDR2 FQGNSA.

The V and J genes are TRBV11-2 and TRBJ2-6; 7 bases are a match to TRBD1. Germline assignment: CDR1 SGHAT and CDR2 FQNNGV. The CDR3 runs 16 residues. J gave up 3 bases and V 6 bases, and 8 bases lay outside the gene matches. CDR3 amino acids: CASSSLTGRGANVLTF. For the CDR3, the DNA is TGTGCCAGCAGTTCATTGACAGGGCGTGGGGCCAACGTCCTGACTTTC.

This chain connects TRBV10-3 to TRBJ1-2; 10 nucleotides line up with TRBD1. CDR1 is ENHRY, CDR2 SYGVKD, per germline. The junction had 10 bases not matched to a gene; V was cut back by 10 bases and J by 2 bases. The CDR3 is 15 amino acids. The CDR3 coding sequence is TGTGCCACCTGGGACAGGGGAAGGGTGAACTATGGCTACACCTTC. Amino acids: CATWDRGRVNYGYTF.